The 29 T cell receptor beta chains below come from one sample, sequenced in a study of shared clonotypes between healthy human individuals. This table comes from immunoSEQ multiplex PCR, and its TCRdb copy is limited to in-frame clones, with some not included. The table lists approximately 1.5 million clones, approximately 98% of them singletons. Sequencing input: naive CD4+ T cells sorted from blood. Specified subset: CD45RA+ positively selected. Receptor source: a man in his thirties or forties in good health.

The rearrangement joins TRBV13 to TRBJ2-6; the match to TRBD2 covers 7 bases. Germline V gene sequence: CDR1 PRHDT, CDR2 FYEKMQ (reference sequence). This CDR3 has 16 residues. Trimming removed 7 bases from V and 4 bases from J; junction bases left unmatched: 10. This chain's CDR3 is CASKRGLSSGANVLTF. The CDR3 coding sequence is TGTGCCAGCAAGCGGGGTCTGTCGTCAGGGGCCAACGTCCTGACTTTC. Drawing the rest from reference TRBV13 and TRBJ2-6, the complete variable domain is AAGVIQSPRHLIKEKRETATLKCYPIPRHDTVYWYQQGPGQDPQFLISFYEKMQSDKGSIPDRFSAQQFSDYHSELNMSSLELGDSALYFCASKRGLSSGANVLTFGAGSRLTVL.

The chain is built from TRBV18 and TRBJ1-5, with a weak D call TRBD1 (6 bases). The CDR3 length is 14 residues. The germline V gene has CDR1 KGHSH and CDR2 LQKENI. The V and J ends lost 3 bases and 5 bases respectively, with 11 bases between them. This CDR3 is CASSPTGYYQPQHF. The CDR3 DNA sequence: TGTGCCAGCTCACCGACAGGTTATTATCAGCCCCAGCATTTT.

V usage is TRBV10-1 and J usage is TRBJ2-3, with TRBD2 matching over 7 bases. V was pared by 3 bases and J by 3 bases, with 6 bases of the junction left unmatched. Per germline, CDR1 WNHNN and CDR2 SYGVQD (reference sequence). This CDR3 spans 15 amino acids. The CDR3 spells CASSDTGGSTDTQYF. Here the CDR3 DNA reads TGCGCCAGCAGTGATACCGGGGGGAGTACAGATACGCAGTATTTT.

This chain uses TRBV18 with TRBJ1-1, with 10 bases that match TRBD1. The trim removed 5 bases at V and 4 bases at J, leaving 13 bases unmatched. This CDR3 comprises 17 residues. CDR1 and CDR2 (germline): KGHSH, LQKENI. The CDR3 here is CASSAVTGGYSFTEAFF. Here the CDR3 DNA reads TGTGCCAGCTCAGCCGTGACAGGGGGCTATTCTTTCACTGAAGCTTTCTTT.

J is TRBJ1-3 and V is TRBV29-1; maybe TRBD1 (5 bases). The CDR3 loop spans 19 amino acids. Between the trimmed V and J ends, which lost 3 bases and 0 bases, there was a span of 24 bases. Germline V CDR1 and CDR2: SQVTM, ANQGSEA. For the CDR3, the DNA is TGCAGCGTTGACTCCGCGGACGGCGGAGAGGGGCACTCTGGAAACACCATATATTTT. Translated: CSVDSADGGEGHSGNTIYF.

The rearrangement links TRBV27 to TRBJ2-3, with D possibly TRBD2 on 6 matching bases. CDR1 is MNHEY, CDR2 SMNVEV, per germline (reference sequence). The CDR3 runs 14 residues. Trimming left V 2 bases short and J 3 bases short, with 9 bases between. This CDR3 is CASSLAGPTDTQYF. The CDR3 DNA follows: TGTGCCAGCAGTTTAGCGGGACCAACAGATACGCAGTATTTT.

V is TRBV9 and J is TRBJ2-2; 10 bases agree with TRBD1. The V and J ends lost 3 bases and 5 bases, in that order; junction bases with no gene match: 1. Germline V lookup: CDR1 SGDLS, CDR2 YYNGEE. This CDR3 region has 14 residues. CDR3 DNA sequence: TGTGCCAGCAGCGGACAGGGGGCGACCGGGGAGCTGTTTTTT. It translates to CASSGQGATGELFF.

The chain recombines TRBV23-1 with TRBJ2-3; 7 positions match TRBD1. TRBV23-1 is noted as an ORF with a role that remains uncertain. The length of the CDR3 is 18 residues. With V trimmed by 2 bases and J by 6 bases, 17 bases remained unmatched. The CDR3 loop is CASSQLPGLYVGQDTQYF. As DNA, the CDR3 is TGCGCCAGCAGTCAACTACCGGGCCTCTACGTGGGACAGGATACGCAGTATTTT.

Notes on this clone: At the DNA level, this CDR3 is encoded by other sequences in the same sample as well. The chain couples TRBV18 to TRBJ2-2, with a possible D match to TRBD2 (6 bases). Germline CDR1 reads KGHSH; CDR2 reads LQKENI. This CDR3 is 14 amino acids long. Trimming removed 3 bases at V and 4 bases at J, with 9 bases between. The CDR3 protein is CASSPAGFTGELFF. CDR3 DNA sequence: TGTGCCAGCTCACCTGCGGGGTTCACCGGGGAGCTGTTTTTT.

The chain combines TRBV18 with TRBJ1-4, with D maybe TRBD1 (5 bases). Germline V CDR1 and CDR2: KGHSH, LQKENI. V was trimmed by 0 bases and J by 10 bases, leaving 12 bases between them. The CDR3 has 14 residues. The CDR3 reads CASSPPFRGGKLFF. The CDR3 DNA reads as TGTGCCAGCTCACCACCGTTCCGGGGGGGAAAACTGTTTTTT.

This chain joins TRBV27 and TRBJ2-7, with TRBD2 matching 9 bases. The CDR3 has 15 amino acids. V trimming: 7 bases; J trimming: 2 bases; junction bases outside the gene matches: 9. CDR1 is MNHEY, CDR2 SMNVEV, per germline (reference sequence). CDR3 sequence reads: CASIMRAGGPYEQYF. CDR3 in DNA: TGTGCCAGCATCATGAGAGCGGGAGGTCCCTACGAGCAGTACTTC.

The gene calls are TRBV9 and TRBJ2-2; TRBD2 matches at 10 bases. The germline V gene has CDR1 SGDLS and CDR2 YYNGEE. J was trimmed by 7 bases and V by 0 bases; bases with no gene match: 6. The CDR3 loop spans 16 amino acids. In DNA form, the CDR3 reads TGTGCCAGCAGCGTAGTTGCTAGCGGGAGACGCGGGGAGCTGTTTTTT. Translating it yields CASSVVASGRRGELFF.

V is TRBV7-2 and J is TRBJ2-5, with D tentatively TRBD2 (6 bases). The germline CDR1 and CDR2 sequences are SGHTA and FQGNSA. The ends were cut back, 1 base at V and 6 bases at J, with 18 bases in the middle. The CDR3 covers 16 residues. The CDR3 loop reads CASSLGGTPLRKTQYF. The DNA of the CDR3 is TGTGCCAGCAGCTTAGGAGGGACTCCACTTCGGAAGACCCAGTACTTC. The full variable domain, in which reference TRBV7-2 and TRBJ2-5 provide the parts outside the CDR3, is GAGVSQSPSNKVTEKGKDVELRCDPISGHTALYWYRQSLGQGLEFLIYFQGNSAPDKSGLPSDRFSAERTGGSVSTLTIQRTQQEDSAVYLCASSLGGTPLRKTQYFGPGTRLLVL.

With respect to this clone: Other DNA sequences in this sample translate to the same CDR3. This chain joins TRBV5-6 and TRBJ1-1; D not certain. Germline CDR1 reads SGHDT; CDR2 reads YYEEEE. The ends were cut back, 5 bases at V and 0 bases at J, with 8 bases in the middle. The CDR3 consists of 13 residues. The CDR3 sequence: CASSFRVNTEAFF. The CDR3 DNA reads as TGTGCCAGCAGTTTTCGGGTGAACACTGAAGCTTTCTTT.

The rearrangement joins TRBV7-2 to TRBJ2-3; D gene uncertain. From germline, CDR1 is SGHTA and CDR2 FQGNSA. The V gene lost 5 bases and the J gene lost 5 bases, with 5 bases spanning the gap. This CDR3 has 11 residues. This chain's CDR3 is CASSERDTQYF. The CDR3 DNA sequence: TGTGCCAGCAGCGAGCGAGATACGCAGTATTTT. The complete variable domain, with remaining parts taken from reference TRBV7-2 and TRBJ2-3, reads GAGVSQSPSNKVTEKGKDVELRCDPISGHTALYWYRQSLGQGLEFLIYFQGNSAPDKSGLPSDRFSAERTGGSVSTLTIQRTQQEDSAVYLCASSERDTQYFGPGTRLTVL.

The chain is built from TRBV30 and TRBJ2-2; D unclear. The CDR3 totals 14 residues. CDR1 and CDR2 (germline): GTSNPN, SVGIG (reference sequence). V was cut by 1 base and J by 2 bases, with 8 bases left in between. In nucleotides, the CDR3 is TGTGCCTGGAGTGCGGGCCTCAACACCGGGGAGCTGTTTTTT. This sequence encodes CAWSAGLNTGELFF. The full variable domain, in which reference TRBV30 and TRBJ2-2 provide the parts outside the CDR3, is SQTIHQWPATLVQPVGSPLSLECTVEGTSNPNLYWYRQAAGRGLQLLFYSVGIGQISSEVPQNLSASRPQDRQFILSSKKLLLSDSGFYLCAWSAGLNTGELFFGEGSRLTVL.

CDR3 nucleotides: TGTGCCAGCAGACAAGGGCAACCTAGGGGCACTGAAGCTTTCTTT. Encoded protein: CASRQGQPRGTEAFF. V gene TRBV13 combines with J gene TRBJ1-1; D possibly corresponds to TRBD1 (5 bases). CDR3 length: 15 residues. Deletions cut 6 bases from V and 4 bases from J, with 18 bases between. Germline lookup yields CDR1 PRHDT and CDR2 FYEKMQ (reference sequence).

This chain links TRBV9 with TRBJ2-2, with TRBD2 identical over 7 bases. This CDR3 contains 17 residues. CDR1 is SGDLS and CDR2 is YYNGEE in the germline V gene. J gave up 1 base and V 4 bases, and 10 bases lay outside the gene matches. As DNA, the CDR3 is TGTGCCAGCAGCCCAAGAGGGAGGGTTGAGAACACCGGGGAGCTGTTTTTT. It yields the protein CASSPRGRVENTGELFF.

The chain has TRBV10-1 and TRBJ2-1, with 15 nucleotides matching TRBD2. The CDR3 runs 16 residues. J lost 14 bases, V lost 2 bases, and 10 bases had no gene match. Germline V CDR1 and CDR2: WNHNN, SYGVQD (reference sequence). As DNA, the CDR3 is TGCGCCAGCAGTGAGGCTCTGGGACTAGCGGGAGGTAAGAAGTTCTTC. This translates into CASSEALGLAGGKKFF.

The J gene is TRBJ2-1, the V gene TRBV7-9; D is uncertain. Germline V gene sequence: CDR1 SEHNR, CDR2 FQNEAQ (reference sequence). Trimming cost V 1 base and J 4 bases, with 5 bases left between them. The CDR3 length is 13 residues. The CDR3 is CASSLVGYNEQFF. The CDR3 DNA reads as TGTGCCAGCAGCTTAGTTGGGTACAATGAGCAGTTCTTC.

The chain carries TRBV7-2 and TRBJ2-5, with D possibly matching TRBD1 (6 bases). Trimming left V 1 base short and J 0 bases short, with 9 bases between. CDR1 is SGHTA and CDR2 is FQGNSA in the germline V gene. The CDR3 is 15 amino acids. The CDR3 loop reads CASSLVQGYQETQYF. Here the CDR3 DNA reads TGTGCCAGCAGCTTAGTTCAGGGGTACCAAGAGACCCAGTACTTC.

The chain recombines TRBV7-9 with TRBJ2-5, with no clear D. Trimming removed 7 bases from V and 1 base from J, with 13 bases in between. CDR3 length: 14 amino acids. Germline V gives CDR1 SEHNR, CDR2 FQNEAQ (reference sequence). CDR3 DNA sequence: TGTGCCAGCACCACCAGGTCCAGCCAAGAGACCCAGTACTTC. Translated: CASTTRSSQETQYF.

This chain links TRBV11-2 with TRBJ2-7, with D perhaps matching TRBD1 or TRBD2 (5 bases each). Germline CDR1 is SGHAT and CDR2 is FQNNGV. The CDR3 loop spans 14 amino acids. The ends were cut back, 6 bases at V and 3 bases at J, with 15 bases in the middle. The CDR3 spells CASSTGTHIYEQYF. In nucleotides, the CDR3 is TGTGCCAGCAGTACCGGGACCCACATCTACGAGCAGTACTTC.

The gene calls are TRBV7-6 and TRBJ2-1; 8 positions match TRBD2. The length of the CDR3 is 17 residues. Germline V CDR1 and CDR2: SGHVS, FNYEAQ. V lost 1 base, J lost 3 bases, and 8 bases stayed unmatched. The DNA of the CDR3 is TGTGCCAGCAGCTTAGTAGCTAGCGGGCTTATCTACAATGAGCAGTTCTTC. Translated: CASSLVASGLIYNEQFF.

Concerning this clone: Other nucleotide sequences in the sample specify the same CDR3. The rearrangement joins TRBV7-9 to TRBJ2-1, with 9 bases fitting TRBD2. The junction had 12 bases not matched to a gene; V was cut back by 5 bases and J by 4 bases. The CDR3 spans 17 residues. Germline lookup yields CDR1 SEHNR and CDR2 FQNEAQ (reference sequence). CDR3 loop: CASSPGGLAGIYNEQFF. The CDR3 DNA follows: TGTGCCAGCAGCCCCGGTGGGCTAGCGGGGATTTACAATGAGCAGTTCTTC.

The genes are TRBV5-1 and TRBJ2-1, with a weak D call TRBD2 (6 bases). This CDR3 region has 15 residues. Trimming removed 6 bases from V and 0 bases from J, with 13 bases in between. The V gene's germline CDR1 is SGHRS and CDR2 YFSETQ. CDR3 bases: TGCGCCAGCAAAGAGGACGGGAGCTCCTACAATGAGCAGTTCTTC. Translating gives CASKEDGSSYNEQFF.

This chain joins TRBV28 and TRBJ2-7, with 11 bases matching TRBD1. The V and J ends lost 4 bases and 6 bases, in that order; junction bases with no gene match: 5. CDR3 size: 14 residues. Germline-derived CDR1 and CDR2 are MDHEN and SYDVKM. DNA for the CDR3: TGTGCCAGCAGTTCCCGGGACAGGGGGGCCGAGCAGTACTTC. Translated, it gives CASSSRDRGAEQYF.

The chain employs TRBV10-2 and TRBJ2-7; TRBD2 matches 7 bases. Germline V gene data show CDR1 as WSHSY and CDR2 as SAAADI. The junction had 9 bases not matched to a gene; V was cut back by 10 bases and J by 0 bases. The CDR3 has 14 amino acids. The CDR3 nucleotides read TGCGCCACTACGGGGGGTAGAAGCTCCTACGAGCAGTACTTC. Translated, it gives CATTGGRSSYEQYF.

The CDR3 loop is CASSTRDWANEQFF. As DNA, the CDR3 is TGTGCCAGCAGTACCCGGGACTGGGCCAATGAGCAGTTCTTC. V usage is TRBV6-1 and J usage is TRBJ2-1; tentative D call: TRBD2 (6 bases). Germline CDR1 MNHNS, CDR2 SASEGT. With 5 bases removed from V and 6 bases from J, the gap between germline ends came to 14 bases. The CDR3 loop spans 14 amino acids.